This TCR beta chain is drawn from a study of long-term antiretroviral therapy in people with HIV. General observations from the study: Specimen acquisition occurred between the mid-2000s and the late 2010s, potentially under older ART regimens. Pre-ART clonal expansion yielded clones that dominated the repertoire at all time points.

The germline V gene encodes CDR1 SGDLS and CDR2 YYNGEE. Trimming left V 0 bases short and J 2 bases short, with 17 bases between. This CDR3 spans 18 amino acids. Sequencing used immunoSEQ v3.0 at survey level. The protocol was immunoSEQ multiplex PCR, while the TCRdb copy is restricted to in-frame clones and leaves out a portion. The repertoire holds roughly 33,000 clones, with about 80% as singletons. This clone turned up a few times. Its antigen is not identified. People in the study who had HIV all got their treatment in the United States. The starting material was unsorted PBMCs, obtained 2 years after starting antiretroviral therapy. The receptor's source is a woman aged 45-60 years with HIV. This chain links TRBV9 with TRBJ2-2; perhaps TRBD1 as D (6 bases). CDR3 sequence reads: CASSVVGPQGSNTGELFF. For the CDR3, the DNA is TGTGCCAGCAGCGTAGTGGGCCCACAGGGTTCTAACACCGGGGAGCTGTTTTTT.